The clone carrying this T cell receptor (beta chain) showed up many times. What it binds is unknown. The sample originates from a study of regulatory T cells in long-lasting Graves disease. Findings and limits, study-wide: Persistent disease preferred TRBV28, TRBJ1-2 and TRBJ2-5.

Time point noted: newly diagnosed GD, antithyroid drugs for less than 3 months. Extracted PBMC RNA gave rise to the TCR library. Trimming shortened V by 3 bases and J by 1 base, and 6 bases separated the two germline ends. Per the germline V gene, CDR1 is SQVTM and CDR2 is ANQGSEA. This CDR3 comprises 13 residues. The authors built TCR beta libraries using iRepertoire HTBI primers and Arm-PCR of CDR3 regions. Source study methods: The samples yielded roughly 60 TRBV and more than eleven TRBJ segments. TCRdb reprocessed the multiplex PCR reads via MiXCR and lists one record per CDR3 protein. The V and J calls, along with clone size, are taken from TCRdb and not from the paper's own processing. The sample records fewer than 350,000 distinct CDR3 sequences, 15% to 20% being singletons.

This TCR derives from a female donor with Graves disease. Sequenced here: peripheral blood mononuclear cells (PBMCs), sampled at new diagnosis, from a patient treated with antithyroid drugs. The genes are TRBV29-1 and TRBJ2-2; D call uncertain. The CDR3 loop is CSVDRGNTGELFF. DNA for the CDR3: TGCAGCGTTGATCGTGGGAACACCGGGGAGCTGTTTTTT.